Below are 11 T cell receptor beta chains sequenced from a single sample in a study of blood T cell repertoires in COVID-19. The protocol was immunoSEQ multiplex PCR, while the TCRdb copy is restricted to in-frame clones and leaves out a portion. Among around 500,000 clones, roughly 90% were seen once, and the ten largest hold around 1.9%. Sequencing input: PBMCs or T cells enriched from blood (not recorded which). All receptors come from a woman aged 40 to 55 who had recovered from COVID-19.

The chain is built from TRBV7-8 and TRBJ2-1; 7 bases fit TRBD1. V trimming: 1 base; J trimming: 3 bases; junction bases outside the gene matches: 3. The germline V gene encodes CDR1 SGHVS and CDR2 FQNEAQ. The CDR3 length is 15 residues. In DNA, the CDR3 is TGTGCCAGCAGCTTAGAGGCAGGGGGCTACAATGAGCAGTTCTTC. Protein product: CASSLEAGGYNEQFF.

The V call is TRBV27, the J call TRBJ2-5; D perhaps matches TRBD2 (6 bases). The germline V gene has CDR1 MNHEY and CDR2 SMNVEV (reference sequence). This CDR3 has 13 residues. Trimming stripped 5 bases from V and 5 bases from J, with 12 bases between. The CDR3 nucleotides read TGTGCCAGCAGTCCGGGAGTGCGGGAGACCCAGTACTTC. Residues: CASSPGVRETQYF.

The chain links TRBV11-2 to TRBJ2-1, with D unclear. The germline gives CDR1 SGHAT, CDR2 FQNNGV. Trimming removed 3 bases at V and 9 bases at J, with 9 bases between. The length of the CDR3 is 12 residues. In DNA form, the CDR3 reads TGTGCCAGCAGCTTGCAGGAACTTGAGCAGTTCTTC. This translates into CASSLQELEQFF. The whole variable domain, remainder taken from reference TRBV11-2 and TRBJ2-1, is EAGVAQSPRYKIIEKRQSVAFWCNPISGHATLYWYQQILGQGPKLLIQFQNNGVVDDSQLPKDRFSAERLKGVDSTLKIQPAKLEDSAVYLCASSLQELEQFFGPGTRLTVL.

V and J are TRBV11-2 and TRBJ2-3, with TRBD1 identical over 7 bases. Germline CDR1 SGHAT, CDR2 FQNNGV. Unmatched junction bases numbered 6, after V lost 4 bases and J lost 2 bases. CDR3 length: 15 residues. This chain's CDR3 is CASSWDSAYTDTQYF. The CDR3 DNA reads TGTGCCAGCAGCTGGGACAGCGCTTACACAGATACGCAGTATTTT.

The chain uses TRBV20-1 and TRBJ1-1; D gene uncertain. Trimming took off 3 bases at V and 3 bases at J, with 14 bases between the two ends. The CDR3 spans 14 residues. Germline assignment: CDR1 DFQATT and CDR2 SNEGSKA (reference sequence). The CDR3 bases are TGCAGTGCTAGTACACCGAGGTCATACACTGAAGCTTTCTTT. Amino acids: CSASTPRSYTEAFF.

This rearrangement joins TRBV5-4 to TRBJ2-7, with D maybe TRBD2 (6 bases). Per germline, CDR1 SGHNT and CDR2 YYREEE (reference sequence). Trimming left V 3 bases short and J 4 bases short, with 14 bases between. The CDR3 has 14 residues. The CDR3 DNA sequence: TGTGCCAGCAGCTCCGGGGACTCGACATACGAGCAGTACTTC. This gives the protein CASSSGDSTYEQYF.

V usage is TRBV20-1 and J usage is TRBJ2-7; tentative D call: TRBD2 (5 bases). The ends were cut back, 3 bases at V and 0 bases at J, with 12 bases in the middle. CDR3 length equals 14 residues. CDR1 and CDR2 from the germline V gene are DFQATT and SNEGSKA (reference sequence). The CDR3 nucleotides read TGCAGTGCTAGTCGAGGGTCGGGCTCCTACGAGCAGTACTTC. Encoded protein: CSASRGSGSYEQYF.

The chain couples TRBV6-2 or TRBV6-3 to TRBJ2-7; unclear D gene. V lost 2 bases, J lost 2 bases, and 16 bases lay in between. Germline V gene sequence: CDR1 MNHEY, CDR2 SVGEGT. The CDR3 has 16 residues. The CDR3 loop reads CASSYERVPWTYEQYF. CDR3 coding DNA: TGTGCCAGCAGTTACGAACGGGTCCCTTGGACCTACGAGCAGTACTTC.

The chain uses TRBV19 and TRBJ1-4; D gene uncertain. Germline CDR1 LNHDA, CDR2 SQIVND (reference sequence). Trimming cost V 3 bases and J 5 bases, with 16 bases left between them. The CDR3 sequence is 16 residues long. CDR3 nucleotides: TGTGCCAGTAGTATTTTATTTCGTAGTTTCAATGAAAAACTGTTTTTT. Amino acids: CASSILFRSFNEKLFF.

This chain connects TRBV18 to TRBJ1-1; D is undetermined. CDR1 is KGHSH and CDR2 is LQKENI in the germline V gene. Trimming took 1 base from V and 3 from J, leaving 6 bases between them. CDR3 length: 13 amino acids. The CDR3 DNA follows: TGTGCCAGCTCACCACAAACAGACACTGAAGCTTTCTTT. Translation gives CASSPQTDTEAFF.

The rearrangement links TRBV10-1 to TRBJ1-2; TRBD1 matches 9 bases. The CDR3 length is 15 residues. Germline V gene lookup returns CDR1 WNHNN and CDR2 SYGVQD (reference sequence). J lost 4 bases, V lost 3 bases, and 6 bases had no gene match. The CDR3 nucleotides are TGCGCCAGCAGTGATTCCCCGGACAGGGGCTATGGCTACACCTTC. This gives the protein CASSDSPDRGYGYTF.